This T cell receptor (beta chain) derives from a study of CD8+CD57+ T cells in acquired aplastic anemia. At the level of the study: The study obtained 9 million to 13 million reads on average for CD4+ cells from healthy donors.

Study results and caveats: The study found no significant CD8+ Simpson's diversity difference between patients and controls. There were 25 to 30 CD8+ CDR3 sequences that occurred in both patients and controls.

Genomic DNA acted as the template from which TCR beta VDJ combination and CDR3 sequence profiling were carried out. Via MiXCR, TCRdb re-called the reads, giving one row per CDR3 protein. The sample contains some 190,000 distinct CDR3 sequences, 40% to 55% of which appear only once. Concerning this clonotype itself: What it binds is not known. With a much larger clone just one base away, this may be a read error.

The sequencing sample was made of sorted CD4+, CD8+, or CD8+CD57+ T cells (not recorded which) from PBMCs. This sequence originates from a human donor in good health.

Here the CDR3 DNA reads TGTGCCAGCAGTTGGACCGGGACAGGGGAAGAGACCCAGTACTTC. Amino acids: CASSWTGTGEETQYF. The rearrangement joins TRBV6-5 to TRBJ2-5; TRBD1 matches at 10 bases. After removal of 4 bases from V and 3 bases from J, the junction contained 5 bases not matched to a gene. Germline assignment: CDR1 MNHEY and CDR2 SVGAGI. This CDR3 has 15 residues.